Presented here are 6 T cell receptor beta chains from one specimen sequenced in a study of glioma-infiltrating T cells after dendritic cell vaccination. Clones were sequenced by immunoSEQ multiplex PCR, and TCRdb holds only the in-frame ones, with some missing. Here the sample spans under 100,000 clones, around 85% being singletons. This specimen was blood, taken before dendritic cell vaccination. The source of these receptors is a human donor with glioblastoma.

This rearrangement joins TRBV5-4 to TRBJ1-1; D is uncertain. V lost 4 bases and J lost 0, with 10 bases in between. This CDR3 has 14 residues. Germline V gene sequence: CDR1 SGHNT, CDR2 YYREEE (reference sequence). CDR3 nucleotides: TGTGCCAGCAGCCCTAAGACACTGAACACTGAAGCTTTCTTT. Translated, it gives CASSPKTLNTEAFF.

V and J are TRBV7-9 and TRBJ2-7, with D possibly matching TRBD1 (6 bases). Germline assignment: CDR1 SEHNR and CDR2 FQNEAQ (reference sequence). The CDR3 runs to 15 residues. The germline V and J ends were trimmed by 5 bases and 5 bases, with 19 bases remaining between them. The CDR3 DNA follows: TGTGCCAGCAGCCAACCGGGACACACTCTAAACGAGCAGTACTTC. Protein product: CASSQPGHTLNEQYF.

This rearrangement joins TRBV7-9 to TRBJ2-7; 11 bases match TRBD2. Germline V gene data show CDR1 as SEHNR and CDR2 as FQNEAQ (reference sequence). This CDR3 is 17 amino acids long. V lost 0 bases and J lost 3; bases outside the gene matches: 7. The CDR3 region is CASSLAGGLAGGYEQYF. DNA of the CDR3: TGTGCCAGCAGCTTAGCGGGTGGACTAGCGGGCGGCTACGAGCAGTACTTC.

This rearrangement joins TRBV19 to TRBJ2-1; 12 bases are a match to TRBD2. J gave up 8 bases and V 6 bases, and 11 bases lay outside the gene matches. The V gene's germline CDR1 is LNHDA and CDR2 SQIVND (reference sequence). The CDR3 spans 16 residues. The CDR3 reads CASSKLAGGYWDEQFF. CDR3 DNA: TGTGCCAGTAGCAAACTAGCGGGGGGTTACTGGGATGAGCAGTTCTTC.

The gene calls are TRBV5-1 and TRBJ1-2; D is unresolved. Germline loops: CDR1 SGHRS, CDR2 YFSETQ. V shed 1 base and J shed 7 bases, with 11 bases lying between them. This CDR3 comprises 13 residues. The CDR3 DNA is TGCGCCAGCAGCTTGTCCGGGGAGCCTGGCTACACCTTC. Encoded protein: CASSLSGEPGYTF.

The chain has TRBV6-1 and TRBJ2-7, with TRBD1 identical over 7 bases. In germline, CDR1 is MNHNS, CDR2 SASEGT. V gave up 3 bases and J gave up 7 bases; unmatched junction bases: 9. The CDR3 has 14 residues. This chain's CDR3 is CASSEGQSPGEQYF. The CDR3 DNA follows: TGTGCCAGCAGTGAGGGACAGTCCCCGGGTGAGCAGTACTTC.